Each of the 5 T cell receptor beta chains below was sequenced from the same sample in a study of blood T cell repertoires in COVID-19. The table came from immunoSEQ multiplex PCR; TCRdb's copy has only in-frame clones and leaves some out. The repertoire consists of about 46,000 clones, with around 83% occurring once and the leading ten covering roughly 3%. The specimen sequenced was PBMCs or T cells enriched from blood (not recorded which). The receptors come from a woman between 45 and 65 years old who had recovered from COVID-19.

This clone was picked up a small number of times. The CDR3 DNA is TGTGCCAGCAGCTTAGGCCCAGGGGGCTCCTACGAGCAGTACTTC. This codes for CASSLGPGGSYEQYF. The chain combines TRBV7-2 with TRBJ2-7; 7 bases match TRBD1. Trimming cost V 1 base and J 0 bases; bases outside gene matches: 3. The CDR3 extends over 15 amino acids. In germline, CDR1 is SGHTA, CDR2 FQGNSA. The entire variable domain, with the rest obtained from reference TRBV7-2 and TRBJ2-7, is as follows: GAGVSQSPSNKVTEKGKDVELRCDPISGHTALYWYRQSLGQGLEFLIYFQGNSAPDKSGLPSDRFSAERTGGSVSTLTIQRTQQEDSAVYLCASSLGPGGSYEQYFGPGTRLTVT.

The chain has TRBV29-1 and TRBJ2-7; no reliable D call. The V and J ends lost 4 bases and 4 bases respectively, with 11 bases between them. The CDR3 is 12 residues long. CDR1 and CDR2 from the germline V gene are SQVTM and ANQGSEA. CDR3 protein: CSVGEPDYEQYF. For the CDR3, the DNA is TGCAGCGTTGGCGAGCCTGATTACGAGCAGTACTTC.

The V and J genes are TRBV11-2 and TRBJ1-3; 10 bases fit TRBD1. CDR1 is SGHAT, CDR2 FQNNGV, per germline. J lost 6 bases, V lost 6 bases, and 14 bases had no gene match. The length of the CDR3 is 17 residues. The CDR3 protein is CASRQHTGTGAKNTIYF. The DNA of the CDR3 is TGTGCCAGCAGGCAACACACCGGGACAGGGGCTAAAAACACCATATATTTT.

The chain has TRBV30 and TRBJ2-5, with D hard to call. CDR1 GTSNPN and CDR2 SVGIG come from the germline V gene (reference sequence). V shed 8 bases and J shed 1 base, with 5 bases lying between them. This CDR3 comprises 10 residues. The CDR3 DNA follows: TGTGCCACGGGCCAAGAGACCCAGTACTTC. Translating it yields CATGQETQYF.

The chain joins TRBV9 to TRBJ2-1, with 9 bases matching TRBD2. The CDR3 is 15 residues long. Germline V CDR1 and CDR2: SGDLS, YYNGEE. Trimming took 0 bases from V and 7 from J; bases not matched to a gene: 5. This CDR3 reads CASSVGSSGANEQFF. The CDR3 DNA reads TGTGCCAGCAGCGTAGGCTCTAGCGGGGCAAATGAGCAGTTCTTC. The whole variable domain, filled in from reference TRBV9 and TRBJ2-1, reads DSGVTQTPKHLITATGQRVTLRCSPRSGDLSVYWYQQSLDQGLQFLIQYYNGEERAKGNILERFSAQQFPDLHSELNLSSLELGDSALYFCASSVGSSGANEQFFGPGTRLTVL.